This TCR beta chain was sequenced in a study of shared clonotypes between healthy human individuals. Across the whole study: Per donor, CD8 memory used one plate, CD8 naive used two, CD4 memory used three and CD4 naive used three.

Profiling relied on immunoSEQ multiplex PCR, and the TCRdb table lists in-frame clones only, not all of them. The repertoire holds a few million clones, over 90% seen once, with 0.39% in the top ten. Trimming at V came to 4 bases and at J to 2 bases, leaving 5 bases not matched to a gene. This CDR3 is 16 amino acids long. CDR1 SGHNT and CDR2 YYREEE come from the germline V gene (reference sequence). Sequenced: naive CD4+ T cells from PBMCs. Stated subset: CD45RA+ positively selected. The chain carries TRBV5-4 and TRBJ2-3; the match to TRBD2 covers 12 bases. This clonotype originated in a man between 18 and 29 years old in good health. Some clones in this sample may be carry-over from other donors' samples. CDR3 residues: CASSIRTSGTTDTQYF. CDR3 sequence (DNA): TGTGCCAGCAGCATTAGGACTAGCGGGACCACAGATACGCAGTATTTT.